The rows below give T cell receptor beta chains drawn from one sample of a study of shared clonotypes between healthy human individuals. The protocol was immunoSEQ multiplex PCR, while the TCRdb copy is restricted to in-frame clones and leaves out a portion. This table holds 2 million to 2.5 million clones, roughly 93% found once. The sequenced material came from naive CD4+ T cells from PBMCs. The receptors shown here come from a man between 18 and 35 years old in good health. Some clones in this sample may be carry-over from other donors' samples. The CDR3 runs from the conserved cysteine through the conserved F or W. D genes are given only for firm matches. Part of the rows lack a size; the others show once, few, many or a class for expanded clones.

D: NA
J: TRBJ1-3
size: NA
V: TRBV2
CDR3: CASSPGIRNTIYF
DNA: TGTGCCAGCAGCCCCGGGATCCGAAACACCATATATTTT

D: TRBD2
J: TRBJ2-7
size: NA
V: TRBV5-4
CDR3: CASSPKAGTSGSSHEQYF
DNA: TGTGCCAGCAGCCCCAAGGCCGGGACTAGCGGGAGTAGCCACGAGCAGTACTTC

D: TRBD2
J: TRBJ2-3
size: NA
V: TRBV7-9
CDR3: CASSGGGKGTDTQYF
DNA: TGTGCCAGCAGCGGCGGGGGGAAAGGCACAGATACGCAGTATTTT

D: TRBD2
J: TRBJ2-7
size: NA
V: TRBV5-1
CDR3: CASSGLAGAPEQYF
DNA: TGCGCCAGCAGCGGACTAGCGGGAGCCCCCGAGCAGTACTTC

D: NA
J: TRBJ1-4
size: once
V: TRBV4-1
CDR3: CASSQGAYSGANEKLFF
DNA: TGCGCCAGCAGCCAAGGGGCTTACAGCGGCGCTAATGAAAAACTGTTTTTT

D: TRBD1
J: TRBJ2-3
size: NA
V: TRBV10-1
CDR3: CASSEGIRDRGYTDTQYF
DNA: TGCGCCAGCAGTGAGGGTATAAGGGACAGGGGTTACACAGATACGCAGTATTTT

D: TRBD1
J: TRBJ1-2
size: NA
V: TRBV6-5
CDR3: CASSLQGLDYGYTF
DNA: TGTGCCAGCAGCCTACAGGGGTTGGACTATGGCTACACCTTC

D: NA
J: TRBJ1-3
size: NA
V: TRBV7-2
CDR3: CASSLQTGIRHTIYF
DNA: TGTGCCAGCAGCCTACAAACGGGGATTCGTCACACCATATATTTT

D: NA
J: TRBJ2-5
size: NA
V: TRBV19
CDR3: CASSIDRQHHKETQYF
DNA: TGTGCCAGTAGTATAGATAGACAGCATCACAAAGAGACCCAGTACTTC

D: NA
J: TRBJ2-1
size: once
V: TRBV9
CDR3: CASSSGAQGYNEQFF
DNA: TGTGCCAGCAGCTCCGGGGCCCAGGGCTACAATGAGCAGTTCTTC

D: NA
J: TRBJ2-2
size: NA
V: TRBV5-1
CDR3: CASRLRVTGELFF
DNA: TGCGCCAGCAGGCTCAGGGTCACCGGGGAGCTGTTTTTT

D: NA
J: TRBJ1-5
size: NA
V: TRBV2
CDR3: CASSVVSGDSGQPQHF
DNA: TGTGCCAGCAGTGTGGTTTCGGGGGATAGCGGTCAGCCCCAGCATTTT

D: TRBD1
J: TRBJ1-3
size: NA
V: TRBV28
CDR3: CASSLGQAGNTIYF
DNA: TGTGCCAGCAGCCTAGGACAGGCTGGAAACACCATATATTTT

D: NA
J: TRBJ1-1
size: NA
V: TRBV5-1
CDR3: CASSLGGAQGRTEAFF
DNA: TGCGCCAGCAGCTTGGGAGGGGCACAGGGAAGGACTGAAGCTTTCTTT

D: NA
J: TRBJ2-1
size: NA
V: TRBV5-6
CDR3: CASSLREPLNEQFF
DNA: TGTGCCAGCAGCTTGCGGGAACCCCTCAATGAGCAGTTCTTC

D: NA
J: TRBJ2-5
size: NA
V: TRBV25-1
CDR3: CASMDSMLQETQYF
DNA: TGTGCCAGCATGGATTCAATGTTACAAGAGACCCAGTACTTC

D: NA
J: TRBJ1-1
size: once
V: TRBV30
CDR3: CAWSVRGRGPTEAFF
DNA: TGTGCCTGGAGTGTACGGGGCAGGGGCCCGACTGAAGCTTTCTTT

D: TRBD2
J: TRBJ2-1
size: NA
V: TRBV5-5
CDR3: CASETSATYNEQFF
DNA: TGTGCCAGCGAGACTAGCGCAACGTACAATGAGCAGTTCTTC

D: NA
J: TRBJ2-1
size: NA
V: TRBV2
CDR3: CASGSGELGSYNEQFF
DNA: TGTGCCAGCGGCTCAGGGGAGCTGGGCTCCTACAATGAGCAGTTCTTC

D: TRBD2
J: TRBJ2-1
size: NA
V: TRBV5-1
CDR3: CASSPVSASGGDGEQFF
DNA: TGCGCCAGCAGCCCCGTATCGGCTAGCGGGGGAGACGGTGAGCAGTTCTTC

D: NA
J: TRBJ1-1
size: NA
V: TRBV5-4
CDR3: CASSLWGTNTEAFF
DNA: TGTGCCAGCAGCTTGTGGGGGACCAACACTGAAGCTTTCTTT

D: NA
J: TRBJ2-1
size: NA
V: TRBV29-1
CDR3: CSVGKVAGVTEQFF
DNA: TGCAGCGTTGGTAAAGTCGCAGGGGTGACTGAGCAGTTCTTC

D: TRBD1
J: TRBJ2-2
size: NA
V: TRBV5-4
CDR3: CASSQGQGNGAGELFF
DNA: TGTGCCAGCAGCCAGGGACAGGGTAATGGGGCCGGGGAGCTGTTTTTT

D: NA
J: TRBJ1-1
size: NA
V: TRBV5-1
CDR3: CASSVAGHTEAFF
DNA: TGCGCCAGCAGCGTCGCAGGGCACACTGAAGCTTTCTTT

D: TRBD2
J: TRBJ2-1
size: NA
V: TRBV7-6
CDR3: CASSPLAGAYNEQFF
DNA: TGTGCCAGCAGCCCTCTAGCGGGAGCCTACAATGAGCAGTTCTTC

D: NA
J: TRBJ2-3
size: NA
V: TRBV15
CDR3: CATSRDLGDTQYF
DNA: TGTGCCACCAGCAGAGATCTGGGGGATACGCAGTATTTT

D: NA
J: TRBJ2-1
size: NA
V: TRBV30
CDR3: CAWSVGQQFF
DNA: TGTGCCTGGAGTGTAGGGCAGCAGTTCTTC

D: NA
J: TRBJ1-1
size: NA
V: TRBV5-1
CDR3: CASSLDLNTEAFF
DNA: TGCGCCAGCAGCTTGGATTTGAACACTGAAGCTTTCTTT

D: NA
J: TRBJ1-1
size: few
V: TRBV30
CDR3: CAWSPSVRYTEAFF
DNA: TGTGCCTGGAGCCCCTCGGTCAGGTACACTGAAGCTTTCTTT